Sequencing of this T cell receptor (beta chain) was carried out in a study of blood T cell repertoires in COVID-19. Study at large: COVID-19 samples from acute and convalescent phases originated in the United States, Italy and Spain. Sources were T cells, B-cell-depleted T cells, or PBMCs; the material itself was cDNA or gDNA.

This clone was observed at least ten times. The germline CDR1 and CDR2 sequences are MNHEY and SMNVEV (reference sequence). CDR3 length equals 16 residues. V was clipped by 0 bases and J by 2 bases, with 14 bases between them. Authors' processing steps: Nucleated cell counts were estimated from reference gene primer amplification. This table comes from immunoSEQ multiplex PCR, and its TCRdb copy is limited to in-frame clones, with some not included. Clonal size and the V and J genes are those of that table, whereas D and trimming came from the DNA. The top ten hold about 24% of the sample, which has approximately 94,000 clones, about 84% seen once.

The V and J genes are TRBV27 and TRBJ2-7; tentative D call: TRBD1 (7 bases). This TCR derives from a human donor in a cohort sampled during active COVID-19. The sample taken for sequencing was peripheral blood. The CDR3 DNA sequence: TGTGCCAGCAGTTTATCGGGGGGACAGAGCGCCTACGAGCAGTACTTC. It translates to CASSLSGGQSAYEQYF.